The clone carrying this TCR beta chain has at least ten counts. The antigen is unknown. The CDR3 is 17 residues long. Unmatched junction bases numbered 11, after V lost 2 bases and J lost 2 bases. Germline CDR1 and CDR2: SGHTA and FQGNSA. TCRdb re-analysed the reads in MiXCR, keeping a single row per CDR3 protein. Here the sample spans some 240,000 distinct CDR3 sequences, about 15% being singletons. The data were taken from a study of T cell repertoires in cytomegalovirus infection. Broader study findings: CMV-specific TCR beta clonotypes restricted by HLA-C dominated the ex vivo response.

The sequence was obtained from a human donor in good health (CMV status not recorded). Some clones in this sample may be carry-over from other donors' samples. Specimen: CD8+ T cells from PBMCs. This chain uses TRBV7-2 with TRBJ2-5, with 7 bases that match TRBD1. CDR3 sequence reads: CASSLSGQAKTQETQYF. The CDR3 DNA follows: TGTGCCAGCAGCTTATCAGGACAGGCCAAGACACAAGAGACCCAGTACTTC.